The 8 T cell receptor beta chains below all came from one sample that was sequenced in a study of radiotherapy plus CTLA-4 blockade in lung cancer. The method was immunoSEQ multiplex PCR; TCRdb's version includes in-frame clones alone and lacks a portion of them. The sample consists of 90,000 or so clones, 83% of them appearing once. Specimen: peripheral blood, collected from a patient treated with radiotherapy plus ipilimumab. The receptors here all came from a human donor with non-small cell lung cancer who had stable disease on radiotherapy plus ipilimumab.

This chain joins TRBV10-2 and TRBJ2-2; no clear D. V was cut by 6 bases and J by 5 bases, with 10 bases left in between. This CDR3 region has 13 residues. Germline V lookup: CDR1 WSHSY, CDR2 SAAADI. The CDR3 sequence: CASRPLGTGELFF. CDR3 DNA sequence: TGCGCCAGCAGGCCCTTGGGGACCGGGGAGCTGTTTTTT.

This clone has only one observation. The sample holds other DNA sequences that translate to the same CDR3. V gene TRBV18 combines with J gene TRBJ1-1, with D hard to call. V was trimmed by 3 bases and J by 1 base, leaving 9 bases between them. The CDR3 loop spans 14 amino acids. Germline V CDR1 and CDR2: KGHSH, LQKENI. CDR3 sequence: CASSPDRGNTEAFF. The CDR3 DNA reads TGTGCCAGCTCACCTGACCGGGGGAACACTGAAGCTTTCTTT. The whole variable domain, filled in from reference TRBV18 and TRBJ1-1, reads NAGVMQNPRHLVRRRGQEARLRCSPMKGHSHVYWYRQLPEEGLKFMVYLQKENIIDESGMPKERFSAEFPKEGPSILRIQQVVRGDSAAYFCASSPDRGNTEAFFGQGTRLTVV.

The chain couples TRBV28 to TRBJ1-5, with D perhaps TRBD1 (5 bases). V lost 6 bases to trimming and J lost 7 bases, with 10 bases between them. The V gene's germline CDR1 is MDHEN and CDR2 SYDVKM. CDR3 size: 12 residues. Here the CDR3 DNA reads TGTGCCAGCAGCCCGGGGCCCCAGCCCCAGCATTTT. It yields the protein CASSPGPQPQHF.

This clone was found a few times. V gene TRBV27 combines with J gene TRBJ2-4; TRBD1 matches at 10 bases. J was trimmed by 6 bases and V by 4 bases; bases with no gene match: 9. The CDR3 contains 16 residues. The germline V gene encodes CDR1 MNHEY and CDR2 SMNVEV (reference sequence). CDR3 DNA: TGTGCCAGCAGTTCCACGACAGGGGGCGCGAGAAACATTCAGTACTTC. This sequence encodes CASSSTTGGARNIQYF.

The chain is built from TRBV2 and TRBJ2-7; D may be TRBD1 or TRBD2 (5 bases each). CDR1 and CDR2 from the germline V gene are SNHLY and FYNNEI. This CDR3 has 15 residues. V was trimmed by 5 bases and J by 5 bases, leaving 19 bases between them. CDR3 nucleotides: TGTGCCAGCAGTTTTCGGTCTCTTGAGGGGAACGAGCAGTACTTC. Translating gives CASSFRSLEGNEQYF.

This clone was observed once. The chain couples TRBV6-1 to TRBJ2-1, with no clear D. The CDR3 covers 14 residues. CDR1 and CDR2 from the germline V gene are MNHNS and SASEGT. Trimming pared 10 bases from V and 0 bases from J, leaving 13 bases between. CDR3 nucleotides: TGTGCCACCCAGACGTCCCCCTCCTACAATGAGCAGTTCTTC. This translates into CATQTSPSYNEQFF.

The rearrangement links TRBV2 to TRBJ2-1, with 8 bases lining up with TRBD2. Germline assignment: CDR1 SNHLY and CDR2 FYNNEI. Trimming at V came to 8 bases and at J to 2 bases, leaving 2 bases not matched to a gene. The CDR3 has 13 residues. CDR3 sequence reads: CASGGLAYNEQFF. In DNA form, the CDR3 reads TGTGCCAGCGGGGGACTAGCCTACAATGAGCAGTTCTTC.

The CDR3 nucleotides are TGCGCCAGCAGCTTAACCCCGGGACAAGGGGGCTCACCCCTCCACTTT. Translated: CASSLTPGQGGSPLHF. The chain has TRBV5-1 and TRBJ1-6; 7 bases line up with TRBD1. Germline lookup yields CDR1 SGHRS and CDR2 YFSETQ. This CDR3 contains 16 residues. J gave up 10 bases and V 2 bases, and 12 bases lay outside the gene matches.